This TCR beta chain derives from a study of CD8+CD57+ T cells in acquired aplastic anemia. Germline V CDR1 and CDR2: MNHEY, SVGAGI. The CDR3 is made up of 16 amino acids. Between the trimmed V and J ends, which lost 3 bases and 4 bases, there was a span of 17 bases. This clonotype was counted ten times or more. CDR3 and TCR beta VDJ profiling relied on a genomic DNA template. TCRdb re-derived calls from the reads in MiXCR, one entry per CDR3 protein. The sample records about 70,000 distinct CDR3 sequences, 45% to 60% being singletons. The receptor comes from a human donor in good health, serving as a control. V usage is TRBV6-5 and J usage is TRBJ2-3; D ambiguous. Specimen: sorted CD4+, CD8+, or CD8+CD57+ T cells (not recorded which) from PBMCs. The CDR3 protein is CASSYLPDSGADTQYF. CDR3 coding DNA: TGTGCCAGCAGTTATCTCCCCGATTCGGGCGCAGATACGCAGTATTTT.